Shown below are 24 T cell receptor beta chains from a single sample sequenced in a study of a mutant IDH1 vaccine in newly diagnosed glioma. Assay used: immunoSEQ multiplex PCR; TCRdb lists only in-frame clones, some missing. The table lists tens of thousands of clones, 81% of them singletons, with 3% to 4% in the top ten. The antigens of these receptors remain unknown. Specified time point: week 5, during vaccination. With topical imiquimod, each dose of the vaccine consisted of 300 ug of mutant IDH1 20-mer peptide. The sequencing here drew on PBMCs, taken from a glioma patient whose treatment included an IDH1 peptide vaccine. These receptors were taken from a man aged 25-45 years with glioma.

The chain has TRBV7-9 and TRBJ1-1; D perhaps matches TRBD1 (5 bases). CDR1 and CDR2 from the germline V gene are SEHNR and FQNEAQ (reference sequence). The CDR3 runs 14 residues. V lost 3 bases and J 10 bases, leaving 18 bases between the germline ends. In DNA, the CDR3 is TGTGCCAGCAGCTTCGACAGTACGGCAGGTGGAGCTTTCTTT. Encoded protein: CASSFDSTAGGAFF.

This clone has a single count. The V call is TRBV5-6, the J call TRBJ2-7; D tentatively fits TRBD1 or TRBD2 (5 bases each). The length of the CDR3 is 15 residues. The germline V gene has CDR1 SGHDT and CDR2 YYEEEE. The V end lost 2 bases, the J end lost 4 bases, and 16 bases lay between the germline ends. The chain's CDR3 is CASSFRPPGSYEQYF. CDR3 nucleotides: TGTGCCAGCAGCTTCAGGCCCCCAGGGAGTTACGAGCAGTACTTC.

The chain combines TRBV4-1 with TRBJ2-1; 7 positions agree with TRBD1. CDR1 and CDR2 from the germline V gene are MGHRA and YSYEKL. The CDR3 is 17 amino acids. The junction had 11 bases not matched to a gene; V was cut back by 4 bases and J by 2 bases. The CDR3 coding sequence is TGCGCCAGCAGCCTCTCGGTCGTGAGGGGGCCCTACAATGAGCAGTTCTTC. Its protein product is CASSLSVVRGPYNEQFF.

This sequence joins TRBV6-5 and TRBJ1-1; TRBD1 aligns across 8 bases. The CDR3 runs to 16 residues. The germline CDR1 and CDR2 sequences are MNHEY and SVGAGI. Germline trimming cut 2 bases from V and 0 bases from J; bases unmatched to any gene: 5. CDR3 sequence reads: CASSYRRGPLNTEAFF. The CDR3, as DNA: TGTGCCAGCAGTTACCGCAGGGGGCCCTTGAACACTGAAGCTTTCTTT.

This chain connects TRBV5-1 to TRBJ2-1, with D perhaps TRBD1 (7 bases). The V gene's germline CDR1 is SGHRS and CDR2 YFSETQ. The CDR3 is made up of 14 amino acids. The V end lost 5 bases, the J end lost 6 bases, and 15 bases lay between the germline ends. In DNA form, the CDR3 reads TGCGCCAGCAGACCCAGGGGGGATTCCAATGAGCAGTTCTTC. Translated: CASRPRGDSNEQFF.

This clone has a handful of counts. The chain couples TRBV5-1 to TRBJ1-1, with D perhaps matching TRBD1 (6 bases). Trimming left V 3 bases short and J 5 bases short, with 14 bases between. Germline V gene sequence: CDR1 SGHRS, CDR2 YFSETQ. The CDR3 is made up of 14 amino acids. The CDR3 nucleotides read TGCGCCAGCAGCTCGTATGAAGGGGGTACTGAAGCTTTCTTT. It encodes CASSSYEGGTEAFF.

J is TRBJ1-6 and V is TRBV6-5; D not resolved. The V gene's germline CDR1 is MNHEY and CDR2 SVGAGI. Deletions cut 2 bases from V and 0 bases from J, with 8 bases between. This CDR3 has 16 residues. The CDR3 loop is CASSYEASSYNSPLHF. CDR3 bases: TGTGCCAGCAGTTACGAGGCAAGCTCCTATAATTCACCCCTCCACTTT.

The CDR3 here is CASSSTSFSGNTIYF. The CDR3 DNA reads TGTGCCAGCAGCTCCACTAGCTTCTCTGGAAACACCATATATTTT. The gene calls are TRBV7-9 and TRBJ1-3; D remains ambiguous. CDR3 length: 15 amino acids. Germline V lookup: CDR1 SEHNR, CDR2 FQNEAQ (reference sequence). The V end was cut by 4 bases, the J end by 0 bases, with 10 bases between.

V is TRBV4-1 and J is TRBJ1-3; D not certain. The length of the CDR3 is 13 residues. The germline V gene has CDR1 MGHRA and CDR2 YSYEKL. Deletions cut 0 bases from V and 8 bases from J, with 8 bases between. CDR3 in DNA: TGCGCCAGCAGCCAAGACCGATCGGACACCATATATTTT. Amino acids: CASSQDRSDTIYF.

This chain uses TRBV9 with TRBJ2-1; 14 nucleotides align to TRBD2. After removal of 2 bases from V and 7 bases from J, the junction contained 2 bases not matched to a gene. This CDR3 has 15 residues. Germline V CDR1 and CDR2: SGDLS, YYNGEE. The CDR3 bases are TGTGCCAGCAGCGTCGGGACTAGCGGGGGTAATGAGCAGTTCTTC. Residues: CASSVGTSGGNEQFF.

This clone came up once. The chain joins TRBV11-2 to TRBJ1-2; 9 nucleotides agree with TRBD1. CDR1 and CDR2 from the germline V gene are SGHAT and FQNNGV. V trimming: 5 bases; J trimming: 2 bases; junction bases outside the gene matches: 6. The length of the CDR3 is 15 residues. CDR3 sequence reads: CASSPTGTGNYGYTF. The CDR3 bases are TGTGCCAGCAGCCCGACCGGGACAGGGAACTATGGCTACACCTTC.

With regard to this clone: Other DNA sequences from this sample encode an identical CDR3 as well. The DNA of the CDR3 is TGTGCCAGCAGCCCCCTGGAGACCCAGTACTTC. Translation gives CASSPLETQYF. This chain joins TRBV7-9 and TRBJ2-5; no definite D call. This CDR3 has 11 amino acids. Looked up from germline, CDR1 is SEHNR and CDR2 is FQNEAQ (reference sequence). V was cut by 5 bases and J by 5 bases, with 6 bases left in between. Combining the CDR3 with reference TRBV7-9 and TRBJ2-5 gives the whole variable domain DTGVSQNPRHKITKRGQNVTFRCDPISEHNRLYWYRQTLGQGPEFLTYFQNEAQLEKSRLLSDRFSAERPKGSFSTLEIQRTEQGDSAMYLCASSPLETQYFGPGTRLLVL.

This chain joins TRBV5-6 and TRBJ1-4; D remains unclear. V was clipped by 7 bases and J by 3 bases, with 13 bases between them. The germline V gene has CDR1 SGHDT and CDR2 YYEEEE. This CDR3 contains 14 residues. CDR3 DNA sequence: TGTGCCAGCCGGGGATGGCAAGCTAATGAAAAACTGTTTTTT. This sequence encodes CASRGWQANEKLFF.

The table lists this clone with a few counts. The chain links TRBV7-8 to TRBJ1-5; D gene uncertain. Germline CDR1 and CDR2: SGHVS and FQNEAQ. CDR3 length: 15 residues. Between the trimmed V and J ends, which lost 5 bases and 1 base, there was a span of 12 bases. The CDR3 region has the DNA TGTGCCAGCAGCCTGAGGGTTTTGAGCAATCAGCCCCAGCATTTT. This codes for CASSLRVLSNQPQHF.

This sequence joins TRBV12-5 and TRBJ2-1; TRBD1 aligns across 8 bases. The V segment lost 2 bases and the J segment 9 bases; nucleotides outside the gene matches: 9. This CDR3 is built from 15 residues. Germline CDR1 LGHNT, CDR2 FRNRAP. The CDR3 here is CASGLMTGVTGEQFF. The CDR3 DNA sequence: TGTGCTAGTGGTTTGATGACAGGGGTAACGGGTGAGCAGTTCTTC.

The chain recombines TRBV4-1 with TRBJ2-7, with D perhaps matching TRBD1 (5 bases). Trimming took off 1 base at V and 1 base at J, with 14 bases between the two ends. CDR3 length equals 16 residues. Germline CDR1 and CDR2: MGHRA and YSYEKL. As DNA, the CDR3 is TGCGCCAGCAGCCAAGGAATTGGGCCAGGGTCCTACGAGCAGTACTTC. It specifies CASSQGIGPGSYEQYF.

The rearrangement joins TRBV28 to TRBJ2-5, with 10 positions matching TRBD2. The CDR3 totals 14 residues. V shed 9 bases, J shed 5 bases, and the junction held 9 bases outside the gene matches. Germline-derived CDR1 and CDR2 are MDHEN and SYDVKM. The CDR3 reads CASKLAGVFETQYF. The CDR3 DNA follows: TGTGCCAGTAAGCTAGCGGGGGTGTTTGAGACCCAGTACTTC.

With regard to this clone: Given the absence of the conserved phenylalanine or tryptophan at the CDR3 end, a read error is likely. The chain carries TRBV30 and TRBJ1-2; tentative D call: TRBD1 (5 bases). The CDR3 loop spans 15 amino acids. Germline V gives CDR1 GTSNPN, CDR2 SVGIG (reference sequence). Trimming took off 0 bases at V and 0 bases at J, with 11 bases between the two ends. CDR3 nucleotide sequence: TGTGCCTGGAGTGTAGGGACTGCCCCTAACTATGGCTACACCCTC. It specifies CAWSVGTAPNYGYTL.

CDR3 region: CASSSGQGGAYETQYF. DNA of the CDR3: TGCGCCAGCAGCAGTGGACAGGGGGGCGCGTATGAGACCCAGTACTTC. The chain recombines TRBV5-1 with TRBJ2-5; 10 nucleotides match TRBD1. Losses at the gene ends were 4 bases for V and 5 bases for J; bases not matched to a gene: 11. The CDR3 is 16 residues long. Germline V CDR1 and CDR2: SGHRS, YFSETQ.

This clone was counted only a few times. This chain links TRBV2 with TRBJ2-5; D not certain. Germline CDR1 SNHLY, CDR2 FYNNEI. This CDR3 contains 11 residues. Between the trimmed V and J ends, which lost 6 bases and 5 bases, there was a span of 7 bases. CDR3 nucleotides: TGTGCCAGCAGCATCCGGGAGACCCAGTACTTC. This translates into CASSIRETQYF.

This clone turned up a few times. The rearrangement joins TRBV20-1 to TRBJ2-2; D not certain. The germline gives CDR1 DFQATT, CDR2 SNEGSKA (reference sequence). The CDR3 is 11 residues long. The germline V and J ends were trimmed by 0 bases and 7 bases, with 3 bases remaining between them. CDR3 coding DNA: TGCAGTGCTAGAGACAGCGGGGAGCTGTTTTTT. Protein: CSARDSGELFF.

The V gene is TRBV10-2, the J gene TRBJ1-5; TRBD1 agrees at 7 bases. CDR3 length: 16 amino acids. The germline CDR1 and CDR2 sequences are WSHSY and SAAADI. J was trimmed by 0 bases and V by 0 bases; bases with no gene match: 2. This chain's CDR3 is CASSESRGYSNQPQHF. DNA for the CDR3: TGCGCCAGCAGTGAGTCCAGGGGGTATAGCAATCAGCCCCAGCATTTT.

CDR3 bases: TGTGCCAGCAGCGTTTCCGGGACTGAGAAAGAGACCCAGTACTTC. This sequence encodes CASSVSGTEKETQYF. The rearrangement uses TRBV9 and TRBJ2-5; perhaps TRBD2 as D (6 bases). This CDR3 is built from 15 residues. Germline assignment: CDR1 SGDLS and CDR2 YYNGEE. Trimming pared 2 bases from V and 3 bases from J, leaving 14 bases between.

This chain connects TRBV6-1 to TRBJ1-3, with 7 bases aligning to TRBD1. Germline V lookup: CDR1 MNHNS, CDR2 SASEGT. The V segment lost 11 bases and the J segment 6 bases; nucleotides outside the gene matches: 13. The CDR3 runs to 14 residues. CDR3 sequence: CAGDQGQGVNTIYF. The CDR3 region has the DNA TGTGCCGGGGACCAGGGGCAGGGGGTAAACACCATATATTTT.